Sequencing of this T cell receptor beta chain was carried out in a study of blood T cell repertoires in COVID-19. The wider study: Samples representing acute and convalescent COVID-19 were sourced from the United States, Italy and Spain. T cells, B-cell-depleted T cells, or PBMCs provided the cDNA or gDNA that served as material.

CDR1 and CDR2 (germline): MNHEY, SVGAGI. The CDR3 spans 13 residues. V shed 2 bases and J shed 5 bases, with 9 bases lying between them. Authors' data handling: Estimates of nucleated cell counts were drawn from the amplification of reference gene primers. Assay: immunoSEQ multiplex PCR; the TCRdb copy retains only in-frame clones and omits some. That table supplies the V and J calls and clone size; D and trimming were determined from the DNA. The sample records about 400,000 clones, roughly 91% being singletons. This chain connects TRBV6-5 to TRBJ1-2; the D gene is possibly TRBD1 (5 bases). Material: peripheral blood. This receptor was identified in a young woman with acute or convalescent COVID-19. The CDR3 DNA is TGTGCCAGCAGTTACAGGGGCAAGTATGGCTACACCTTC. Amino acids: CASSYRGKYGYTF.